A single sample gave rise to the 27 T cell receptor beta chains below, sequenced in a study of chemoradiotherapy in HPV16-positive cancers. Sequenced by immunoSEQ multiplex PCR; TCRdb stores in-frame clones only, minus some. The sample lists about 21,000 clones, around 87% occurring once. The specimen comprised blood, sampled from a patient who underwent chemoradiotherapy. The receptors were gathered from a human donor with HPV-associated anogenital cancer.

The chain couples TRBV6-5 to TRBJ2-7, with 10 bases identical to TRBD1. There are 14 residues in the CDR3. Germline CDR1 is MNHEY and CDR2 is SVGAGI. V was pared by 3 bases and J by 6 bases, with 5 bases of the junction left unmatched. In DNA form, the CDR3 reads TGTGCCAGCAGTTATGGGGACAGGGGTCGCGAGCAGTACTTC. Its translation is CASSYGDRGREQYF.

The V gene is TRBV9, the J gene TRBJ1-2; D call uncertain. The germline V gene has CDR1 SGDLS and CDR2 YYNGEE. The CDR3 is made up of 14 amino acids. Trimming pared 4 bases from V and 4 bases from J, leaving 14 bases between. Here the CDR3 DNA reads TGTGCCAGCAGCTCACTACCATTAATCTATGGCTACACCTTC. Its protein is CASSSLPLIYGYTF.

CDR3 coding DNA: TGTGCCAGCAGCTCGGCCTGGGGGGAAGAGACCCAGTACTTC. This codes for CASSSAWGEETQYF. The chain has TRBV11-2 and TRBJ2-5, with D possibly being TRBD2 (6 bases). V lost 4 bases to trimming and J lost 3 bases, with 12 bases between them. This CDR3 region has 14 residues. Germline V lookup: CDR1 SGHAT, CDR2 FQNNGV.

The V gene is TRBV5-1, the J gene TRBJ2-7; D may be TRBD2 (5 bases). The CDR3 covers 13 residues. Per the germline V gene, CDR1 is SGHRS and CDR2 is YFSETQ. The ends were cut back, 0 bases at V and 3 bases at J, with 7 bases in the middle. CDR3 residues: CASSLVGNYEQYF. The DNA for the CDR3 is TGCGCCAGCAGCTTGGTCGGGAACTACGAGCAGTACTTC.

The gene calls are TRBV7-9 and TRBJ2-3; the match to TRBD1 covers 7 bases. The V gene's germline CDR1 is SEHNR and CDR2 FQNEAQ (reference sequence). This CDR3 has 13 residues. V shed 4 bases and J 5 bases; nucleotides not matched to a gene: 3. CDR3 DNA sequence: TGTGCCAGCAGCTCACAGGGGAGAGATACGCAGTATTTT. This gives the protein CASSSQGRDTQYF. The variable domain in full, with the rest retrieved from reference TRBV7-9 and TRBJ2-3, is DTGVSQNPRHKITKRGQNVTFRCDPISEHNRLYWYRQTLGQGPEFLTYFQNEAQLEKSRLLSDRFSAERPKGSFSTLEIQRTEQGDSAMYLCASSSQGRDTQYFGPGTRLTVL.

The CDR3 region has the DNA TGTGCCAGCAGCTTAACAACCAATGAGCAGTTCTTC. It encodes CASSLTTNEQFF. This chain joins TRBV7-3 and TRBJ2-1; D is uncertain. Germline CDR1 reads SGHTA; CDR2 reads FQGTGA. The CDR3 sequence is 12 residues long. V lost 0 bases and J lost 6, with 3 bases in between.

The sample holds a few counts of this clone. The chain uses TRBV6-4 and TRBJ1-2; D is undetermined. Germline lookup yields CDR1 MRHNA and CDR2 SNTAGT. The CDR3 runs 14 residues. Trimming removed 2 bases from V and 7 bases from J, with 14 bases in between. The CDR3 protein is CASSDVARSSGYTF. In DNA form, the CDR3 reads TGTGCCAGCAGTGACGTTGCCCGGTCCTCTGGCTACACCTTC.

The chain links TRBV7-9 to TRBJ2-7, with D uncertain. Deletions cut 2 bases from V and 6 bases from J, with 11 bases between. Germline V gene lookup returns CDR1 SEHNR and CDR2 FQNEAQ (reference sequence). There are 13 residues in the CDR3. This CDR3 reads CASSLLFEAEQYF. The CDR3 nucleotides are TGTGCCAGCAGCTTACTCTTCGAGGCCGAGCAGTACTTC.

The chain employs TRBV4-3 and TRBJ1-2, with D perhaps matching TRBD1 (6 bases). The CDR3 length is 15 residues. The germline gives CDR1 LGHNA, CDR2 YSLEER. Trimming shortened V by 4 bases and J by 2 bases, and 14 bases separated the two germline ends. The CDR3 loop reads CASSPGTRQNYGYTF. In nucleotides, the CDR3 is TGCGCCAGCAGCCCCGGGACAAGACAAAACTATGGCTACACCTTC.

V usage is TRBV4-1 and J usage is TRBJ2-3, with D perhaps TRBD2 (6 bases). The CDR3 has 18 amino acids. Trimming shortened V by 3 bases and J by 6 bases, and 25 bases separated the two germline ends. Germline CDR1 reads MGHRA; CDR2 reads YSYEKL. CDR3 protein: CASSHTTGTQPSADTQYF. The CDR3 coding sequence is TGCGCCAGCAGCCACACGACCGGGACTCAACCTTCCGCGGATACGCAGTATTTT.

The V and J genes are TRBV7-2 and TRBJ1-4; D unclear. V gave up 1 base and J gave up 3 bases, with 6 bases separating them. Per germline, CDR1 SGHTA and CDR2 FQGNSA. The CDR3 has 14 residues. As DNA, the CDR3 is TGTGCCAGCAGCTTAGTGTGGGCTAATGAAAAACTGTTTTTT. It is translated as CASSLVWANEKLFF. Supplemented by reference TRBV7-2 and TRBJ1-4, the full variable domain reads GAGVSQSPSNKVTEKGKDVELRCDPISGHTALYWYRQSLGQGLEFLIYFQGNSAPDKSGLPSDRFSAERTGGSVSTLTIQRTQQEDSAVYLCASSLVWANEKLFFGSGTQLSVL.

This rearrangement joins TRBV2 to TRBJ2-7; D is ambiguous. This CDR3 spans 14 amino acids. Germline values: CDR1 SNHLY, CDR2 FYNNEI. Trimming shortened V by 6 bases and J by 2 bases, and 14 bases separated the two germline ends. The CDR3 spells CASRAASGTYEQYF. The CDR3 nucleotides read TGTGCCAGCAGGGCAGCCTCAGGTACCTACGAGCAGTACTTC. Full variable domain (missing parts from reference TRBV2 and TRBJ2-7): EPEVTQTPSHQVTQMGQEVILRCVPISNHLYFYWYRQILGQKVEFLVSFYNNEISEKSEIFDDQFSVERPDGSNFTLKIRSTKLEDSAMYFCASRAASGTYEQYFGPGTRLTVT.

This chain links TRBV7-2 with TRBJ2-7; TRBD2 aligns across 8 bases. With V trimmed by 0 bases and J by 7 bases, 11 bases remained unmatched. Germline V lookup: CDR1 SGHTA, CDR2 FQGNSA. The CDR3 runs 16 residues. DNA for the CDR3: TGTGCCAGCAGCTTAGCCGAAATGGCGGGAGGAGGGGAGCAGTACTTC. Its protein product is CASSLAEMAGGGEQYF.

The chain carries TRBV7-9 and TRBJ1-1, with D uncertain. Trimming pared 7 bases from V and 8 bases from J, leaving 11 bases between. This CDR3 region has 11 residues. The germline CDR1 and CDR2 sequences are SEHNR and FQNEAQ (reference sequence). The CDR3 bases are TGTGCCAGCACCGATGGAATAGAAGCTTTCTTT. Amino acids: CASTDGIEAFF.

The chain recombines TRBV19 with TRBJ2-7, with D maybe TRBD2 (6 bases). The CDR3 spans 16 residues. Germline V gives CDR1 LNHDA, CDR2 SQIVND (reference sequence). The V gene lost 2 bases and the J gene lost 6 bases, with 20 bases spanning the gap. CDR3 nucleotide sequence: TGTGCCAGTAGTATACGACAAGCGGCCCGGCGGGGCGAGCAGTACTTC. It specifies CASSIRQAARRGEQYF.

The chain combines TRBV5-1 with TRBJ2-3; D is ambiguous. V gave up 0 bases and J gave up 6 bases, with 5 bases separating them. CDR1 is SGHRS, CDR2 YFSETQ, per germline. This CDR3 comprises 12 residues. CDR3 region: CASSLAFDTQYF. The CDR3 coding sequence is TGCGCCAGCAGCTTGGCCTTTGATACGCAGTATTTT.

This rearrangement joins TRBV15 to TRBJ1-6; 7 bases are shared with TRBD1. V trimming: 2 bases; J trimming: 7 bases; junction bases outside the gene matches: 8. The germline CDR1 and CDR2 sequences are LNHNV and YYDKDF (reference sequence). CDR3 length: 16 residues. CDR3: CATSRKPGTDNSPLHF. The DNA for the CDR3 is TGTGCCACCAGCAGAAAGCCAGGGACAGACAATTCACCCCTCCACTTT.

CDR3: CASSLGGARRMNTEAFF. CDR3 sequence (DNA): TGTGCCAGCAGCTTAGGGGGGGCGCGGCGCATGAACACTGAAGCTTTCTTT. The rearrangement links TRBV7-9 to TRBJ1-1; tentatively, D is TRBD1 (6 bases). The V end was cut by 1 base, the J end by 0 bases, with 15 bases between. Germline-derived CDR1 and CDR2 are SEHNR and FQNEAQ (reference sequence). The length of the CDR3 is 17 residues.

The CDR3 loop is CASSSTANTGELFF. The CDR3 DNA reads as TGCGCCAGCAGTTCAACAGCGAACACCGGGGAGCTGTTTTTT. The chain is built from TRBV10-2 and TRBJ2-2, with D unresolved. Trimming shortened V by 5 bases and J by 0 bases, and 7 bases separated the two germline ends. The CDR3 has 14 residues. The V gene's germline CDR1 is WSHSY and CDR2 SAAADI.

J is TRBJ1-6 and V is TRBV7-3; D perhaps matches TRBD1 (5 bases). CDR3 length: 16 residues. With 1 base removed from V and 7 bases from J, the gap between germline ends came to 14 bases. Germline-derived CDR1 and CDR2 are SGHTA and FQGTGA. The DNA of the CDR3 is TGTGCCAGCAGCTTAAACTCGGCAGGGACCAATTCACCCCTCCACTTT. It specifies CASSLNSAGTNSPLHF. Combining the CDR3 with reference TRBV7-3 and TRBJ1-6 gives the whole variable domain GAGVSQTPSNKVTEKGKYVELRCDPISGHTALYWYRQSLGQGPEFLIYFQGTGAADDSGLPNDRFFAVRPEGSVSTLKIQRTERGDSAVYLCASSLNSAGTNSPLHFGNGTRLTVT.

The chain joins TRBV7-3 to TRBJ2-5; 7 bases agree with TRBD2. This CDR3 is built from 14 residues. Trimming cost V 0 bases and J 5 bases; bases outside gene matches: 3. Per the germline V gene, CDR1 is SGHTA and CDR2 is FQGTGA. In DNA form, the CDR3 reads TGTGCCAGCAGCTTAACTAACGGGGGGGAGACCCAGTACTTC. Encoded protein: CASSLTNGGETQYF.

In its sample, this clone was seen once. The rearrangement joins TRBV9 to TRBJ2-7; 10 bases fit TRBD2. CDR1 and CDR2 from the germline V gene are SGDLS and YYNGEE. Trimming took 3 bases from V and 4 from J; bases not matched to a gene: 7. This CDR3 is 15 amino acids long. The CDR3 DNA is TGTGCCAGCAGCGCCGAGCGGGGGGGTCAGTACGAGCAGTACTTC. Protein: CASSAERGGQYEQYF.

This chain connects TRBV5-1 to TRBJ2-1, with a tentative D call TRBD1 (6 bases). V was clipped by 1 base and J by 0 bases, with 11 bases between them. The CDR3 extends over 16 amino acids. Germline V lookup: CDR1 SGHRS, CDR2 YFSETQ. The CDR3 DNA is TGCGCCAGCAGCTTGCAGCCAGGGGTCTCCTACAATGAGCAGTTCTTC. Protein product: CASSLQPGVSYNEQFF.

The rearrangement links TRBV18 to TRBJ2-7; 8 bases align to TRBD2. The CDR3 consists of 14 residues. Germline V gene sequence: CDR1 KGHSH, CDR2 LQKENI. The V segment lost 6 bases and the J segment 2 bases; nucleotides outside the gene matches: 6. CDR3 sequence reads: CASSTTSETYEQYF. The CDR3 bases are TGTGCCAGCTCCACGACTAGCGAAACCTACGAGCAGTACTTC.

This clone showed up just once. Within the sample, other DNA sequences also encode this same CDR3. The chain uses TRBV4-3 and TRBJ2-7; perhaps TRBD1 as D (6 bases). This CDR3 region has 13 residues. CDR1 is LGHNA and CDR2 is YSLEER in the germline V gene. Trimming removed 0 bases at V and 7 bases at J, with 10 bases between. The CDR3 reads CASSQDRQGEQYF. In DNA, the CDR3 is TGCGCCAGCAGCCAAGATCGCCAGGGGGAGCAGTACTTC.

The rearrangement uses TRBV7-2 and TRBJ2-1; D might be TRBD1 or TRBD2, each matching 5 bases. V lost 4 bases to trimming and J lost 6 bases, with 10 bases between them. The CDR3 covers 13 residues. Germline lookup yields CDR1 SGHTA and CDR2 FQGNSA. Here the CDR3 reads CASSSGPFNEQFF. The CDR3 bases are TGTGCCAGCAGCTCGGGACCTTTCAATGAGCAGTTCTTC.

The chain employs TRBV7-9 and TRBJ2-5; D is unclear. CDR1 and CDR2 (germline): SEHNR, FQNEAQ (reference sequence). CDR3 size: 13 residues. Trimming left V 2 bases short and J 2 bases short, with 6 bases between. The CDR3 bases are TGTGCCAGCAGCTTATCTGGACAAGAGACCCAGTACTTC. Translating it yields CASSLSGQETQYF.